These 2 T cell receptor beta chains were all obtained from the same sample, sequenced in a study of blood T cell repertoires in COVID-19. Method: immunoSEQ multiplex PCR; TCRdb's copy keeps in-frame clones and lacks some. In the table there are more than 300,000 clones, 70% to 90% of which are singletons. The material sequenced was PBMCs or T cells enriched from blood (not recorded which). The receptors originated from a woman aged 30 to 39 who had recovered from COVID-19.

The chain joins TRBV5-1 to TRBJ1-1, with D possibly TRBD1 on 6 matching bases. Germline V CDR1 and CDR2: SGHRS, YFSETQ. With 1 base removed from V and 2 bases from J, the gap between germline ends came to 18 bases. The CDR3 extends over 17 amino acids. CDR3 region: CASSLPLDSHPNTEAFF. CDR3 coding DNA: TGCGCCAGCAGCTTGCCCCTGGACAGCCACCCTAACACTGAAGCTTTCTTT.

The V and J genes are TRBV13 and TRBJ1-1, with a tentative D call TRBD1 (6 bases). CDR1 is PRHDT, CDR2 FYEKMQ, per germline (reference sequence). The V gene lost 7 bases and the J gene lost 4 bases, with 16 bases spanning the gap. The CDR3 sequence is 14 residues long. CDR3 sequence (DNA): TGTGCCAGCACCAACGGGGGGGCTGGCACTGAAGCTTTCTTT. It yields the protein CASTNGGAGTEAFF. Full variable domain (remainder filled in from reference TRBV13 and TRBJ1-1): AAGVIQSPRHLIKEKRETATLKCYPIPRHDTVYWYQQGPGQDPQFLISFYEKMQSDKGSIPDRFSAQQFSDYHSELNMSSLELGDSALYFCASTNGGAGTEAFFGQGTRLTVV.